These 18 T cell receptor beta chains were all obtained from the same sample, sequenced in a study of shared clonotypes between healthy human individuals. Data came from immunoSEQ multiplex PCR; TCRdb stores just in-frame clones and leaves some out. There are about 2 million clones in the sample; approximately 94% occur only once, and 1.1% lies in the top ten. CD45RO-negative cells were positively selected for CCR7, leaving out terminally differentiated effector memory CD45RA+ cells. The sequenced sample was naive CD8+ T cells sorted from blood. Receptors originate from a young man in good health.

The chain is built from TRBV7-9 and TRBJ2-1, with 12 positions matching TRBD2. The CDR3 runs to 17 residues. Unmatched junction bases numbered 9, after V lost 7 bases and J lost 2 bases. Looked up from germline, CDR1 is SEHNR and CDR2 is FQNEAQ (reference sequence). The CDR3 bases are TGTGCCAGCACCACCGGGACTAGCGGGTTGGCCTACAATGAGCAGTTCTTC. Its translation: CASTTGTSGLAYNEQFF.

The rearrangement joins TRBV4-2 to TRBJ2-5; 9 positions match TRBD1. Looked up from germline, CDR1 is LGHNA and CDR2 is YNFKEQ. After removal of 4 bases from V and 3 bases from J, the junction contained 9 bases not matched to a gene. This CDR3 comprises 16 residues. The chain's CDR3 is CASSPASWTGEETQYF. CDR3 in DNA: TGTGCCAGCAGCCCCGCCTCCTGGACAGGGGAAGAGACCCAGTACTTC.

This chain joins TRBV4-1 and TRBJ1-4; D is uncertain. Per the germline V gene, CDR1 is MGHRA and CDR2 is YSYEKL. The CDR3 covers 12 residues. V was trimmed by 0 bases and J by 8 bases, leaving 4 bases between them. The CDR3 region is CASSQEMEKLFF. In nucleotides, the CDR3 is TGCGCCAGCAGCCAAGAGATGGAAAAACTGTTTTTT.

The chain carries TRBV9 and TRBJ2-2; D is ambiguous. This CDR3 is 17 amino acids long. From germline, CDR1 is SGDLS and CDR2 YYNGEE. The germline V and J ends were trimmed by 0 bases and 5 bases, with 17 bases remaining between them. CDR3 residues: CASSVASNLGRTGELFF. The CDR3 nucleotides are TGTGCCAGCAGCGTAGCTTCAAATTTGGGTCGGACCGGGGAGCTGTTTTTT.

The V gene is TRBV19, the J gene TRBJ2-7; D ambiguous. CDR1 LNHDA and CDR2 SQIVND come from the germline V gene (reference sequence). The V and J ends lost 5 bases and 3 bases respectively, with 14 bases between them. This CDR3 has 14 residues. Written as DNA, the CDR3 is TGTGCCAGTAGTGAATCTGGGGTGGGCTACGAGCAGTACTTC. As protein: CASSESGVGYEQYF.

V usage is TRBV27 and J usage is TRBJ2-6, with no clear D. The length of the CDR3 is 14 residues. V gave up 1 base and J gave up 2 bases, with 3 bases separating them. Germline loops: CDR1 MNHEY, CDR2 SMNVEV (reference sequence). The CDR3 nucleotides are TGTGCCAGCAGTTTATACCCTGGGGCCAACGTCCTGACTTTC. This encodes CASSLYPGANVLTF.

The chain couples TRBV19 to TRBJ1-1, with a tentative D call TRBD1 (5 bases). V lost 9 bases, J lost 7 bases, and 9 bases lay in between. Germline CDR1 and CDR2: LNHDA and SQIVND (reference sequence). The CDR3 runs to 10 residues. The CDR3 here is CASGAYEAFF. For the CDR3, the DNA is TGTGCCAGCGGGGCCTATGAAGCTTTCTTT.

The chain is built from TRBV4-3 and TRBJ1-1, with 10 bases matching TRBD1. There are 19 residues in the CDR3. Trimming took 1 base from V and 4 from J; bases not matched to a gene: 15. The V gene's germline CDR1 is LGHNA and CDR2 YSLEER. The CDR3 coding sequence is TGCGCCAGCAGCCAAGTCCCCCGGGGGACAGGGGATTTTGCCACTGAAGCTTTCTTT. Residues: CASSQVPRGTGDFATEAFF.

The rearrangement links TRBV27 to TRBJ2-2; 7 bases are a match to TRBD1. From germline, CDR1 is MNHEY and CDR2 SMNVEV (reference sequence). This CDR3 is 14 amino acids long. The J segment lost 4 bases and the V segment lost 10 bases, leaving 9 bases of the junction unmatched. CDR3 amino acids: CATLPTGPTGELFF. The CDR3 DNA is TGTGCCACCCTCCCGACAGGGCCCACCGGGGAGCTGTTTTTT.

The chain has TRBV5-6 and TRBJ1-5; perhaps TRBD1 as D (5 bases). The CDR3 is made up of 16 amino acids. Trimming took off 0 bases at V and 1 base at J, with 11 bases between the two ends. In germline, CDR1 is SGHDT, CDR2 YYEEEE. CDR3 region: CASSLGREPSNQPQHF. Written as DNA, the CDR3 is TGTGCCAGCAGCTTGGGCAGGGAACCAAGCAATCAGCCCCAGCATTTT.

V gene TRBV4-1 combines with J gene TRBJ2-3, with 7 bases lining up with TRBD2. The CDR3 sequence is 13 residues long. Germline V CDR1 and CDR2: MGHRA, YSYEKL. The ends lost 4 bases at V and 4 bases at J; junction bases unmatched: 2. This chain's CDR3 is CASSLGGSDTQYF. CDR3 coding DNA: TGCGCCAGCAGCCTCGGGGGGTCAGATACGCAGTATTTT.

The J gene is TRBJ1-2, the V gene TRBV7-8; D is unclear. This CDR3 has 14 amino acids. CDR1 and CDR2 (germline): SGHVS, FQNEAQ. The V end lost 5 bases, the J end lost 2 bases, and 12 bases lay between the germline ends. CDR3 bases: TGTGCCAGCAGCGACGGCACGAAAAACTATGGCTACACCTTC. Translated, it gives CASSDGTKNYGYTF.

This rearrangement joins TRBV9 to TRBJ2-7, with 7 bases lining up with TRBD2. Germline V CDR1 and CDR2: SGDLS, YYNGEE. V lost 3 bases and J lost 3; bases outside the gene matches: 6. This CDR3 comprises 14 residues. DNA for the CDR3: TGTGCCAGCAGCGGGGGGGACTACAGCTACGAGCAGTACTTC. The encoded protein is CASSGGDYSYEQYF.

V gene TRBV2 combines with J gene TRBJ1-5; 10 bases fit TRBD1. Trimming cost V 6 bases and J 0 bases; bases outside gene matches: 8. Germline V gives CDR1 SNHLY, CDR2 FYNNEI. The CDR3 has 17 amino acids. CDR3 bases: TGTGCCAGCAGAAGTCCCGGGACAGGGGATAGCAATCAGCCCCAGCATTTT. It yields the protein CASRSPGTGDSNQPQHF.

This sequence joins TRBV6-5 and TRBJ1-2; perhaps TRBD1 as D (5 bases). There are 13 residues in the CDR3. V lost 7 bases, J lost 5 bases, and 14 bases lay in between. CDR1 is MNHEY, CDR2 SVGAGI, per germline. The CDR3 is CASTTGVSYGYTF. The CDR3 DNA sequence: TGTGCCAGCACCACGGGGGTATCATATGGCTACACCTTC.

Note on this clone: Other DNA sequences in this sample translate to the same CDR3. The genes are TRBV19 and TRBJ2-7; the D is unclear. V lost 5 bases and J lost 3, with 8 bases in between. The CDR3 is 12 residues long. Germline V CDR1 and CDR2: LNHDA, SQIVND (reference sequence). The CDR3 DNA sequence: TGTGCCAGTAGTCCCTCGGGCTACGAGCAGTACTTC. This gives the protein CASSPSGYEQYF. The full variable domain, with the rest looked up from reference TRBV19 and TRBJ2-7, is DGGITQSPKYLFRKEGQNVTLSCEQNLNHDAMYWYRQDPGQGLRLIYYSQIVNDFQKGDIAEGYSVSREKKESFPLTVTSAQKNPTAFYLCASSPSGYEQYFGPGTRLTVT.

The chain uses TRBV6-6 and TRBJ2-7; TRBD1 agrees at 7 bases. The CDR3 runs 16 residues. The junction had 13 bases not matched to a gene; V was cut back by 8 bases and J by 0 bases. Germline-derived CDR1 and CDR2 are MNHNY and SVGAGI (reference sequence). The CDR3 protein is CASGGSVTGNSYEQYF. In nucleotides, the CDR3 is TGTGCCAGCGGAGGCTCGGTGACAGGGAACTCCTACGAGCAGTACTTC.

This clone was observed a single time. Other nucleotide sequences from this sample produce the same CDR3. The chain combines TRBV6-1 with TRBJ2-7; the match to TRBD1 covers 8 bases. The length of the CDR3 is 15 residues. Trimming cost V 6 bases and J 4 bases; bases outside gene matches: 11. From germline, CDR1 is MNHNS and CDR2 SASEGT. The CDR3 DNA sequence: TGTGCCAGCAGCGCCGGACAGGGCCCTTCATACGAGCAGTACTTC. Amino acid sequence: CASSAGQGPSYEQYF.